A selection of T cell receptor beta chains follows, all from one sample in a study of blood T cell repertoires in COVID-19. Here immunoSEQ multiplex PCR was the method, and the copy in TCRdb shows in-frame clones only, minus some. Here the sample spans some 130,000 clones, approximately 80% being singletons. The sequencing input was peripheral blood. These receptors all stem from a man aged 55-75 years who had recovered from COVID-19. CDR3s include the opening cysteine and the closing phenylalanine or tryptophan. The D gene is left open where the match is weak. Size is omitted from some rows. Given values are once, few, many or a class for expanded clones.

j_call v_call d_call clone_size cdr3_aa cdr3_nt
TRBJ2-7 TRBV6-1 TRBD2 - CASSELSGGEQYF TGTGCCAGCAGTGAACTATCGGGGGGCGAGCAGTACTTC
TRBJ1-1 TRBV29-1 - - CSVEGNGQPEAFF TGCAGCGTTGAAGGGAATGGACAGCCTGAAGCTTTCTTT
TRBJ2-7 TRBV19 TRBD1 - CASSIGTGGRYEQYF TGTGCCAGTAGTATTGGAACAGGGGGCAGGTACGAGCAGTACTTC
TRBJ2-1 TRBV30 TRBD2 once CAWGERDSYNEQFF TGTGCCTGGGGGGAGCGGGACTCTTACAATGAGCAGTTCTTC
TRBJ1-5 TRBV4-1 - few CASSQDFPYNQPQHF TGCGCCAGCAGCCAAGATTTCCCGTACAATCAGCCCCAGCATTTT
TRBJ2-2 TRBV6-1 TRBD2 few CASSDAGLAENTGELFF TGTGCCAGCAGTGACGCGGGACTAGCGGAGAACACCGGGGAGCTGTTTTTT
TRBJ2-5 TRBV7-2 - - CASSLVRGSQETQYF TGTGCCAGCAGCTTAGTTAGGGGGTCTCAAGAGACCCAGTACTTC
TRBJ2-5 TRBV9 TRBD2 - CASSVYGGRGQETQYF TGTGCCAGCAGCGTATATGGCGGGAGAGGGCAAGAGACCCAGTACTTC
TRBJ1-1 TRBV28 TRBD1 - CASSLPGTGTYFAFF TGTGCCAGCAGTTTGCCTGGGACAGGGACCTACTTCGCTTTCTTT
TRBJ2-5 TRBV7-9 TRBD1 - CASSKGQVNQETQYF TGTGCCAGCAGTAAGGGACAGGTCAACCAAGAGACCCAGTACTTC
TRBJ1-2 TRBV6-5 TRBD1 - CASRTGTAYGYTF TGTGCCAGCAGAACCGGGACAGCCTATGGCTACACCTTC
TRBJ1-2 TRBV25-1 - - CASSGRILGYYGYTF TGTGCCAGCAGTGGCCGAATCTTGGGCTACTATGGCTACACCTTC
TRBJ2-2 TRBV6-2/TRBV6-3 TRBD2 - CASSSFRLAGNTGELFF TGTGCCAGCAGTTCCTTCCGACTAGCGGGGAACACCGGGGAGCTGTTTTTT
TRBJ2-7 TRBV5-1 TRBD1 few CASSLGQGAAYEQYF TGCGCCAGCAGCTTAGGGCAGGGGGCGGCCTACGAGCAGTACTTC
TRBJ2-1 TRBV6-5 TRBD2 - CASAGPSGLREQFF TGTGCCAGTGCAGGACCTAGCGGGTTGCGGGAGCAGTTCTTC
TRBJ1-5 TRBV3-1/TRBV3-2 - - CASSQGGPSNQPQHF TGTGCCAGCAGCCAAGGGGGCCCTAGCAATCAGCCCCAGCATTTT
TRBJ1-1 TRBV19 TRBD1 - CASRSHRGLAEAFF TGTGCCAGCCGCTCCCACAGGGGGCTGGCTGAAGCTTTCTTT
TRBJ2-1 TRBV14 TRBD2 - CASSPLSREVAYNEQFF TGTGCCAGCAGCCCACTTAGCCGGGAGGTTGCCTACAATGAGCAGTTCTTC
TRBJ2-7 TRBV28 TRBD1 once CASSLPGTGVYEQYF TGTGCCAGCAGTCTCCCCGGGACAGGGGTCTACGAGCAGTACTTC
TRBJ2-6 TRBV4-3 TRBD1 - CASSQALGQGKSGANVLTF TGCGCCAGCAGCCAAGCCCTCGGACAGGGGAAGTCTGGGGCCAACGTCCTGACTTTC
TRBJ2-3 TRBV3-1/TRBV3-2 - once CASPLSTDTQYF TGTGCCAGCCCCCTGAGCACAGATACGCAGTATTTT
TRBJ2-3 TRBV7-2 - - CASSLAGGSADTQYF TGTGCCAGCAGCTTAGCGGGGGGTAGCGCAGATACGCAGTATTTT
TRBJ2-1 TRBV19 TRBD2 - CASSITGTSRNEQFF TGTGCCAGTAGTATCACCGGGACTAGCCGAAATGAGCAGTTCTTC
TRBJ2-2 TRBV5-8 - - CASSLGRESGELFF TGTGCCAGCAGCTTGGGCAGGGAATCCGGGGAGCTGTTTTTT
TRBJ1-5 TRBV7-9 - few CASSPQNGEQPQHF TGTGCCAGCAGCCCCCAGAATGGTGAACAGCCCCAGCATTTT
TRBJ2-3 TRBV7-3 TRBD2 once CASSPRTSGGTDTQYF TGTGCCAGCAGCCCACGGACTAGCGGGGGCACAGATACGCAGTATTTT
TRBJ2-2 TRBV2 - medium-sized CASSSNTGELFF TGTGCCAGCAGTAGCAACACCGGGGAGCTGTTTTTT
TRBJ2-3 TRBV5-1 TRBD2 - CASSLETSGRGTDTQYF TGCGCCAGCAGCCTGGAGACTAGCGGGAGGGGCACAGATACGCAGTATTTT
TRBJ2-2 TRBV28 TRBD2 - CASSSGSGRGTGELFF TGTGCCAGCAGTTCAGGTAGCGGGAGAGGCACCGGGGAGCTGTTTTTT
TRBJ2-6 TRBV19 - - CASSKEHSGANVLTF TGTGCCAGTAGTAAGGAGCACTCTGGGGCCAACGTCCTGACTTTC
TRBJ1-4 TRBV15 TRBD1 - CATSKETGSNEKLFF TGTGCCACCAGCAAAGAGACAGGGTCGAATGAAAAACTGTTTTTT
TRBJ1-2 TRBV5-1 TRBD1 - CASSLDRQGGGYTF TGCGCCAGCAGCTTGGATAGACAGGGGGGCGGCTACACCTTC
TRBJ1-1 TRBV6-2/TRBV6-3 - - CASSSRMNTEAFF TGTGCCAGCAGTTCCAGAATGAACACTGAAGCTTTCTTT
TRBJ2-7 TRBV28 - - CASSRDSGEQYF TGTGCCAGCAGCCGGGACTCAGGGGAGCAGTACTTC
TRBJ1-2 TRBV9 - - CASSERPGQLNYGYTF TGTGCCAGCAGCGAACGCCCGGGACAACTAAACTATGGCTACACCTTC
TRBJ2-1 TRBV5-1 TRBD2 once CASSPSGRALDEQFF TGCGCCAGCAGTCCTAGCGGGAGGGCCCTCGATGAGCAGTTCTTC
TRBJ1-5 TRBV6-5 TRBD1 - CASRPPGQNQPQHF TGTGCCAGCAGACCACCGGGACAGAATCAGCCCCAGCATTTT
TRBJ2-5 TRBV19 TRBD1 - CASSPGQGVQETQYF TGTGCCAGTAGTCCCGGACAGGGGGTTCAAGAGACCCAGTACTTC
TRBJ2-3 TRBV11-2 - - CASSRGSVDTQYF TGTGCCAGCAGCAGAGGGTCGGTAGATACGCAGTATTTT
TRBJ1-2 TRBV3-1/TRBV3-2 - - CASSPLVGPGYTF TGTGCCAGCAGCCCCCTGGTTGGGCCTGGCTACACCTTC
TRBJ1-4 TRBV5-1 - - CASSYGPGNEKLFF TGCGCCAGCAGCTACGGTCCGGGTAATGAAAAACTGTTTTTT
TRBJ1-4 TRBV7-2 TRBD1 - CASSSRTGGFATNEKLFF TGTGCCAGCAGCTCCCGGACAGGGGGCTTTGCAACTAATGAAAAACTGTTTTTT
TRBJ1-2 TRBV28 - few CASSLTDNTENGYTF TGTGCCAGCAGTTTGACGGACAACACTGAGAATGGCTACACCTTC
TRBJ2-1 TRBV7-9 - - CASSLEFRGAGYNEQFF TGTGCCAGCAGCTTAGAATTCCGGGGGGCCGGCTACAATGAGCAGTTCTTC
TRBJ1-2 TRBV27 - - CASSLSGAPGYTF TGTGCCAGCAGTTTATCTGGGGCCCCTGGCTACACCTTC
TRBJ2-1 TRBV24-1 TRBD2 - CATTSSSGAYEQFF TGTGCCACCACCAGCTCCAGCGGGGCGTATGAGCAGTTCTTC
TRBJ1-5 TRBV19 TRBD1 - CASSPLGTAYSNQPQHF TGTGCCAGTAGTCCGCTCGGGACAGCCTATAGCAATCAGCCCCAGCATTTT
TRBJ2-2 TRBV28 - - CASSLRGQGGAGELFF TGTGCCAGCAGTTTACGAGGACAGGGAGGGGCCGGGGAGCTGTTTTTT
TRBJ1-2 TRBV9 - - CASSFKAGGASGYTF TGTGCCAGCAGCTTCAAAGCGGGGGGGGCCAGTGGCTACACCTTC
TRBJ1-1 TRBV5-6 - - CASSYLGRGSSEAFF TGTGCCAGCAGCTATCTCGGACGGGGAAGCTCTGAAGCTTTCTTT